This TCR beta chain appears in the sequencing data of a study of shared clonotypes between healthy human individuals. Turning to the study itself: Three plates were used per donor for CD4 naive, three for CD4 memory, two for CD8 naive and one for CD8 memory.

The study, taken as a whole, reports: Clonotype sharing among donors likely depends on sequencing depth. Naive CD4 clonotypes were shared across a handful of donors at 5% to 6%.

Generated by immunoSEQ multiplex PCR, the TCRdb table keeps only in-frame clones and is missing some. The sample has some 2.4 million clones; 93% are singletons. The CDR3 has 19 amino acids. Germline assignment: CDR1 SGHAT and CDR2 FQNNGV. About this clone: The antigen is undetermined.

The chain is built from TRBV11-2 and TRBJ2-5; TRBD2 might be the D (6 bases). Gene TRBJ2-7 matches the end of the DNA better, so the J call may be wrong. Source material: naive CD4+ T cells from PBMCs. Described subset: CD45RA+ positively selected. This TCR was sampled from a man between 18 and 29 years old in good health. Some clones in this sample may be carry-over from other donors' samples. CDR3 amino acids: CASSLIFRAGNPDSYEQYF. The CDR3 nucleotides read TGTGCCAGCAGCTTAATCTTTCGGGCGGGGAACCCCGACTCCTACGAGCAGTACTTC.